The next 28 T cell receptor beta chains were all read from a single sample in a study of T-cell reconstitution after alpha-beta-depleted transplantation in children. Unique molecular identifiers were used to barcode this TCRbeta library. TCRdb processed the PCR reads anew with MiXCR; each CDR3 protein has one entry. The sample records approximately 980,000 distinct CDR3 sequences, around 30% being singletons. This specimen consisted of PBMCs, mostly from graft donor cells, obtained 360 days after TCRalphabeta/CD19-depleted stem cell transplant. The receptors shown here come from a boy under two years old who had a stem cell transplant for SCID, so the T cells may come from the graft donor.

This clonotype has more than one count but fewer than ten. This chain joins TRBV12-3 or TRBV12-4 and TRBJ1-1, with a possible D match to TRBD1 (6 bases). Trimming left V 4 bases short and J 8 bases short, with 17 bases between. The CDR3 spans 14 residues. As DNA, the CDR3 is TGTGCCAGCAGTTCCACAGGGCCTGGGTTCGAAGCTTTCTTT. It is translated as CASSSTGPGFEAFF.

This clonotype was seen a handful of times. The V call is TRBV6-1, the J call TRBJ2-3; D gene unclear. CDR1 and CDR2 (germline): MNHNS, SASEGT. The CDR3 sequence is 14 residues long. The V gene lost 6 bases and the J gene lost 2 bases, with 12 bases spanning the gap. The chain's CDR3 is CASRSGRVTDTQYF. In nucleotides, the CDR3 is TGTGCCAGCAGAAGTGGACGGGTCACAGATACGCAGTATTTT.

This clonotype was seen only a few times. This chain links TRBV4-2 with TRBJ2-6, with unresolved D. V was trimmed by 1 base and J by 13 bases, leaving 14 bases between them. The CDR3 extends over 14 amino acids. Germline V gene sequence: CDR1 LGHNA, CDR2 YNFKEQ. The CDR3 spells CASSQVGRPLVLTF. As DNA, the CDR3 is TGTGCCAGCAGCCAAGTGGGCAGGCCCCTGGTCCTGACTTTC.

This clonotype appeared a few times. The chain links TRBV30 to TRBJ2-1, with 7 nucleotides matching TRBD2. With 1 base clipped from V and 2 bases from J, the junction kept 17 bases outside the gene matches. Germline values: CDR1 GTSNPN, CDR2 SVGIG (reference sequence). This CDR3 is built from 19 residues. The CDR3 DNA follows: TGTGCCTGGAGTGCGTATCCAGGGCGACTAGCCTCCCCCTACAATGAGCAGTTCTTC. Amino acid sequence: CAWSAYPGRLASPYNEQFF.

This clonotype was seen at least ten times. Here the CDR3 reads CASSVHVNTEAFF. CDR3 DNA: TGTGCCAGCAGCGTACACGTGAACACTGAAGCTTTCTTT. The genes are TRBV5-5 and TRBJ1-1; D ambiguous. Looked up from germline, CDR1 is SGHKS and CDR2 is YYEKEE (reference sequence). The CDR3 extends over 13 amino acids. The V end lost 4 bases, the J end lost 0 bases, and 7 bases lay between the germline ends.

This clonotype turned up a few times. The chain joins TRBV5-1 to TRBJ1-4, with 8 bases matching TRBD1. Germline loops: CDR1 SGHRS, CDR2 YFSETQ. The junction had 9 bases not matched to a gene; V was cut back by 3 bases and J by 8 bases. The CDR3 runs 15 residues. This CDR3 is CASSSHGTGGEKLFF. CDR3 bases: TGCGCCAGCAGCTCACACGGGACAGGAGGAGAAAAACTGTTTTTT. The whole variable domain, remainder taken from reference TRBV5-1 and TRBJ1-4, is KAGVTQTPRYLIKTRGQQVTLSCSPISGHRSVSWYQQTPGQGLQFLFEYFSETQRNKGNFPGRFSGRQFSNSRSEMNVSTLELGDSALYLCASSSHGTGGEKLFFGSGTQLSVL.

The genes are TRBV5-6 and TRBJ2-1; possibly TRBD1 or TRBD2 for D (6 bases each). The CDR3 sequence is 16 residues long. The germline V gene encodes CDR1 SGHDT and CDR2 YYEEEE. Trimming removed 4 bases from V and 3 bases from J, with 17 bases in between. CDR3: CASSPSRRGIYNEQFF. The DNA of the CDR3 is TGTGCCAGCAGCCCGAGTAGGAGGGGGATCTACAATGAGCAGTTCTTC.

The chain employs TRBV4-3 and TRBJ2-3, with 7 nucleotides matching TRBD1. CDR1 and CDR2 from the germline V gene are LGHNA and YSLEER. With V trimmed by 5 bases and J by 2 bases, 13 bases remained unmatched. The CDR3 is 17 residues long. The DNA for the CDR3 is TGCGCCAGCAGCACCCGGGACAGTCCGGTTGACACAGATACGCAGTATTTT. Translating it yields CASSTRDSPVDTDTQYF.

This clonotype was observed a few times. The CDR3 nucleotides are TGTGCCAGCAGCGTAAGGGACACCCAATTCCTCACAGATACGCAGTATTTT. Translation: CASSVRDTQFLTDTQYF. V is TRBV9 and J is TRBJ2-3, with D perhaps matching TRBD1 (6 bases). The germline CDR1 and CDR2 sequences are SGDLS and YYNGEE. V shed 1 base and J shed 2 bases, with 17 bases lying between them. The CDR3 contains 17 residues.

This clonotype was counted a few times. J is TRBJ2-2 and V is TRBV7-6; D is uncertain. The V end lost 5 bases, the J end lost 9 bases, and 13 bases lay between the germline ends. The germline V gene encodes CDR1 SGHVS and CDR2 FNYEAQ. The CDR3 contains 13 residues. The chain's CDR3 is CASSPPAGRELFF. Written as DNA, the CDR3 is TGTGCCAGCAGCCCCCCGGCCGGGCGGGAGCTGTTTTTT.

The chain carries TRBV5-5 and TRBJ2-1; D is possibly TRBD1 (5 bases). The CDR3 spans 11 residues. The V gene's germline CDR1 is SGHKS and CDR2 YYEKEE (reference sequence). Trimming pared 6 bases from V and 5 bases from J, leaving 6 bases between. The CDR3 loop reads CASNRNNEQFF. For the CDR3, the DNA is TGTGCCAGCAACAGGAACAATGAGCAGTTCTTC.

This clonotype was counted only a few times. The chain is built from TRBV5-5 and TRBJ2-2; D might be TRBD1 (6 bases). Germline V gene data show CDR1 as SGHKS and CDR2 as YYEKEE (reference sequence). The CDR3 spans 16 residues. Trimming removed 4 bases at V and 2 bases at J, with 15 bases between. The CDR3 spells CASSRTPGHNTGELFF. The DNA of the CDR3 is TGTGCCAGCAGCAGAACCCCGGGACATAACACCGGGGAGCTGTTTTTT.

As to this clonotype: A junction boundary mismatches the germline segment, possibly from a read error. The chain has TRBV5-1 and TRBJ1-6, with unresolved D. CDR1 and CDR2 from the germline V gene are SGHRS and YFSETQ. The CDR3 is 16 residues long. In DNA, the CDR3 is TGCGCGAGCAGCTTGGCCACGACCTCCTATAATTCACCCCTCCACTTT. Protein product: CASSLATTSYNSPLHF. The variable domain in full, completed from reference TRBV5-1 and TRBJ1-6, reads KAGVTQTPRYLIKTRGQQVTLSCSPISGHRSVSWYQQTPGQGLQFLFEYFSETQRNKGNFPGRFSGRQFSNSRSEMNVSTLELGDSALYLCASSLATTSYNSPLHFGNGTRLTVT.

The chain combines TRBV10-3 with TRBJ1-2, with TRBD1 identical over 7 bases. The CDR3 loop spans 15 amino acids. The germline V gene has CDR1 ENHRY and CDR2 SYGVKD. The ends lost 7 bases at V and 4 bases at J; junction bases unmatched: 12. The CDR3 region is CAITEGQLMSYGYTF. The CDR3 DNA is TGTGCCATCACAGAGGGACAGTTAATGAGCTATGGCTACACCTTC.

The CDR3 here is CASSEALGGRGGNEQYF. The CDR3 DNA sequence: TGTGCCAGCAGTGAAGCGCTAGGTGGTAGGGGTGGCAACGAGCAGTACTTC. The chain carries TRBV6-1 and TRBJ2-7, with a possible D match to TRBD1 (5 bases). This CDR3 region has 17 residues. Trimming stripped 0 bases from V and 5 bases from J, with 20 bases between. Germline V gene sequence: CDR1 MNHNS, CDR2 SASEGT.

The V and J genes are TRBV3-1 and TRBJ2-1; 7 positions match TRBD2. The germline V gene encodes CDR1 LGHDT and CDR2 YNNKEL (reference sequence). The CDR3 runs to 16 residues. After removal of 0 bases from V and 3 bases from J, the junction contained 5 bases not matched to a gene. As DNA, the CDR3 is TGTGCCAGCAGCCAAGACGGGGGGAAATTCTACAATGAGCAGTTCTTC. It encodes CASSQDGGKFYNEQFF.

The chain has TRBV7-9 and TRBJ2-1, with a tentative D call TRBD2 (7 bases). V was trimmed by 0 bases and J by 1 base, leaving 13 bases between them. CDR3 length equals 17 residues. Germline CDR1 reads SEHNR; CDR2 reads FQNEAQ (reference sequence). The CDR3 region has the DNA TGTGCCAGCAGCTTAGCGGGGGGGCCCGAGTCCTACAATGAGCAGTTCTTC. Its translation is CASSLAGGPESYNEQFF.

This chain joins TRBV6-2 or TRBV6-3 and TRBJ1-1; the D is unclear. The germline CDR1 and CDR2 sequences are MNHEY and SVGEGT. CDR3 length: 21 residues. V lost 7 bases and J lost 0, with 33 bases in between. For the CDR3, the DNA is TGTGCCAGCACCCCCGCGAATATTTACAGTTTCTCCAGTCCGATGAACACTGAAGCTTTCTTT. This gives the protein CASTPANIYSFSSPMNTEAFF.

The rearrangement links TRBV20-1 to TRBJ2-7; no clear D. This CDR3 contains 11 residues. Looked up from germline, CDR1 is DFQATT and CDR2 is SNEGSKA (reference sequence). Trimming pared 3 bases from V and 1 base from J, leaving 4 bases between. This CDR3 is CSARRSYEQYF. In DNA form, the CDR3 reads TGCAGTGCTAGGAGGTCCTACGAGCAGTACTTC.

This clonotype occurred many times. This sequence joins TRBV5-1 and TRBJ2-2, with a weak D call TRBD1 (5 bases). From germline, CDR1 is SGHRS and CDR2 YFSETQ. The CDR3 consists of 15 residues. Trimming shortened V by 0 bases and J by 0 bases, and 6 bases separated the two germline ends. CDR3: CASSLDRTNTGELFF. DNA for the CDR3: TGCGCCAGCAGCTTGGACAGGACGAACACCGGGGAGCTGTTTTTT.

The V gene is TRBV20-1, the J gene TRBJ2-3; 9 bases map to TRBD2. The CDR3 sequence is 17 residues long. Trimming removed 4 bases from V and 4 bases from J; junction bases left unmatched: 15. The germline CDR1 and CDR2 sequences are DFQATT and SNEGSKA (reference sequence). The chain's CDR3 is CSANGYLGAGGADTQYF. The CDR3 DNA is TGCAGTGCTAACGGTTATCTCGGGGCGGGGGGGGCAGATACGCAGTATTTT.

CDR3 amino acids: CASSPRDRNYGYTF. The CDR3 DNA follows: TGTGCCAGCAGCCCCCGGGACCGGAACTATGGCTACACCTTC. This rearrangement joins TRBV28 to TRBJ1-2; the D gene is possibly TRBD1 (5 bases). Trimming stripped 6 bases from V and 2 bases from J, with 13 bases between. The V gene's germline CDR1 is MDHEN and CDR2 SYDVKM. The CDR3 is 14 amino acids.

The chain uses TRBV29-1 and TRBJ1-1, with TRBD1 as a possible D gene (6 bases). From germline, CDR1 is SQVTM and CDR2 ANQGSEA. V lost 5 bases and J 2 bases, leaving 18 bases between the germline ends. The CDR3 is 15 amino acids. The CDR3 DNA reads TGCAGCGTTAAGTTCGACAGGTGGCTAAACACTGAAGCTTTCTTT. Translation gives CSVKFDRWLNTEAFF.

As for this clonotype: The conserved phenylalanine or tryptophan is not found at the CDR3 terminus, so this likely reflects a read error. The chain carries TRBV18 and TRBJ1-3, with a weak D call TRBD1 (6 bases). This CDR3 has 17 amino acids. V lost 3 bases to trimming and J lost 0 bases, with 15 bases between them. Looked up from germline, CDR1 is KGHSH and CDR2 is LQKENI. In DNA, the CDR3 is TGTGCCAGCTCACCGAGGCAGAGGGGGTCCTCTGGAAACACCATATATTGT. Protein sequence: CASSPRQRGSSGNTIYC.

The rearrangement uses TRBV7-6 and TRBJ2-1, with 7 nucleotides matching TRBD2. The CDR3 contains 15 residues. The germline gives CDR1 SGHVS, CDR2 FNYEAQ. With V trimmed by 3 bases and J by 5 bases, 7 bases remained unmatched. The CDR3 DNA sequence: TGTGCCAGCAGCTTGGGGGGGAGGAGTCACAATGAGCAGTTCTTC. As protein: CASSLGGRSHNEQFF.

This clonotype was counted a few times. The V call is TRBV4-1, the J call TRBJ1-1; D call uncertain. The V gene lost 0 bases and the J gene lost 3 bases, with 11 bases spanning the gap. The CDR3 runs to 15 residues. In germline, CDR1 is MGHRA, CDR2 YSYEKL. Here the CDR3 DNA reads TGCGCCAGCAGCCAAGAAATGGGGTGGTACACTGAAGCTTTCTTT. Encoded protein: CASSQEMGWYTEAFF.

The chain has TRBV18 and TRBJ2-7; D gene ambiguous. Trimming left V 6 bases short and J 5 bases short, with 17 bases between. Germline V lookup: CDR1 KGHSH, CDR2 LQKENI. This CDR3 region has 14 residues. CDR3 region: CASSPKLDAHEQYF. CDR3 in DNA: TGTGCCAGCTCGCCTAAGTTGGACGCGCACGAGCAGTACTTC. The full variable domain, its missing parts supplied by reference TRBV18 and TRBJ2-7, is NAGVMQNPRHLVRRRGQEARLRCSPMKGHSHVYWYRQLPEEGLKFMVYLQKENIIDESGMPKERFSAEFPKEGPSILRIQQVVRGDSAAYFCASSPKLDAHEQYFGPGTRLTVT.

This clonotype was found once. V is TRBV7-2 and J is TRBJ2-2; D remains ambiguous. The germline gives CDR1 SGHTA, CDR2 FQGNSA. The CDR3 is 16 amino acids. The V gene lost 4 bases and the J gene lost 4 bases, with 16 bases spanning the gap. CDR3 region: CASSSPWVWGTGELFF. The CDR3 DNA is TGTGCCAGCAGCTCCCCCTGGGTGTGGGGCACCGGGGAGCTGTTTTTT.